This TCR beta chain is from a study of shared clonotypes between healthy human individuals. Study details: Used for every donor were three CD4 naive, three CD4 memory, two CD8 naive and one CD8 memory plate. Study findings and constraints: Represented diversity, genetic and exposure-history alike, was limited by few donors.

Method: immunoSEQ multiplex PCR; TCRdb's copy keeps in-frame clones and lacks some. The sample consists of 650,000 to 700,000 clones, 90% of them appearing once. Trimming stripped 0 bases from V and 8 bases from J, with 11 bases between. Per the germline V gene, CDR1 is SGDLS and CDR2 is YYNGEE. The CDR3 runs to 13 residues. As to this clone: Its antigen is as yet unknown.

This TCR was recovered from a man aged 18 to 35 in good health. Some clones in this sample may be carry-over from other donors' samples. The rearrangement uses TRBV9 and TRBJ1-1; D is unclear. The sequencing sample was made of memory CD8+ T cells from PBMCs. Noted subset: CD45RO+ cells pooled with CCR7-negative TemRA cells. CDR3 bases: TGTGCCAGCAGCGTAGAGGTCGGGCAGGAAGCTTTCTTT. Translating gives CASSVEVGQEAFF. Filled out from reference TRBV9 and TRBJ1-1, the complete variable domain reads DSGVTQTPKHLITATGQRVTLRCSPRSGDLSVYWYQQSLDQGLQFLIQYYNGEERAKGNILERFSAQQFPDLHSELNLSSLELGDSALYFCASSVEVGQEAFFGQGTRLTVV.